This T cell receptor (beta chain) derives from a study of cytomegalovirus exposure and HLA in healthy donors. This clone was counted a few times. Primers included in the PCR were 60 Vbeta and 13 Jbeta primers. The protocol was immunoSEQ multiplex PCR, while the TCRdb copy is restricted to in-frame clones and leaves out a portion. Among fewer than 120,000 clones listed, over 65% were seen once. This CDR3 has 15 amino acids. Trimming removed 5 bases at V and 4 bases at J, with 17 bases between. Germline lookup yields CDR1 MNHEY and CDR2 SMNVEV (reference sequence). The material sequenced was PBMCs. The chain carries TRBV27 and TRBJ1-2, with D unresolved. The TCR comes from a man aged 25 to 40 in good health and CMV-seropositive. CDR3 nucleotides: TGTGCCAGCAGTCCCATCCCCCCCCAGGCCTATGGCTACACCTTC. Translated: CASSPIPPQAYGYTF.